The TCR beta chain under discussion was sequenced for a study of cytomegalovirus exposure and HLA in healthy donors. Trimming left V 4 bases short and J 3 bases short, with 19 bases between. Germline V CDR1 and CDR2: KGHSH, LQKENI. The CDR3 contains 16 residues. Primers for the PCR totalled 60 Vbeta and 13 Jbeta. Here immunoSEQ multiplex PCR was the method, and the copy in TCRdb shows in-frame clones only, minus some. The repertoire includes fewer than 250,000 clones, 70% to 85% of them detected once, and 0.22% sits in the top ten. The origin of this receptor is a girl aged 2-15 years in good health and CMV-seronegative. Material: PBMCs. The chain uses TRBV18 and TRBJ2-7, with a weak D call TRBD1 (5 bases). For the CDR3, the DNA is TGTGCCAGCTCACAGGACACCTGGGATGAGAACTACGAGCAGTACTTC. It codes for CASSQDTWDENYEQYF.